This T cell receptor beta chain was obtained from a study of response to subunit inactivated influenza vaccine. This clonotype was detected only a few times. Its antigen is as yet unknown. The CDR3 spans 16 residues. CDR1 is MNHNS and CDR2 is SASEGT in the germline V gene. The V gene lost 6 bases and the J gene lost 6 bases, with 24 bases spanning the gap. Study-wide points: Every seasonal influenza vaccination brings in few new T cells, the authors suggested.

TCRdb reprocessed the RT-PCR reads with MiXCR, giving one entry per CDR3 protein. The sample has about 650,000 distinct CDR3 sequences, about a sixth seen once. This sequence joins TRBV6-1 and TRBJ2-7; D assignment may be TRBD1 or TRBD2 (5 bases each). Material: PBMCs from blood, obtained roughly 13 days after vaccination. This TCR was sampled from a man aged 50-59 years who received an inactivated influenza vaccine. CDR3 coding DNA: TGTGCCAGCAGAGAGGGACCGCGCGTACCCTACCCCGAGCAGTACTTC. Amino acids: CASREGPRVPYPEQYF.